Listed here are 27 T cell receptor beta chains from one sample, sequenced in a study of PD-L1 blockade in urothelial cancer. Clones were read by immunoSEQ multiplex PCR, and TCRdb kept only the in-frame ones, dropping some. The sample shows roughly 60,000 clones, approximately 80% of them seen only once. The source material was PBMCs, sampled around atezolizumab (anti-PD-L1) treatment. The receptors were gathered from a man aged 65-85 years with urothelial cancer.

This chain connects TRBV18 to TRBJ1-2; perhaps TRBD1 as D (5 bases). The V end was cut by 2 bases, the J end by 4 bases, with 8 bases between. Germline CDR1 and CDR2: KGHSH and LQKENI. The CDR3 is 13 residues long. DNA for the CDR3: TGTGCCAGCTCACCAGACGGGGGCTATGGCTACACCTTC. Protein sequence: CASSPDGGYGYTF. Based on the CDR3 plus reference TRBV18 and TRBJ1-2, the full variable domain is NAGVMQNPRHLVRRRGQEARLRCSPMKGHSHVYWYRQLPEEGLKFMVYLQKENIIDESGMPKERFSAEFPKEGPSILRIQQVVRGDSAAYFCASSPDGGYGYTFGSGTRLTVV.

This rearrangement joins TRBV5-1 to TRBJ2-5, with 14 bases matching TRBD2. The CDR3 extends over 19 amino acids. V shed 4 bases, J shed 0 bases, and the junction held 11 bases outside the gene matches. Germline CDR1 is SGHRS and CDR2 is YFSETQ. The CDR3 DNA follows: TGCGCCAGCAGCCAACCCCCGGGACTAGCGGGAGACTACCAAGAGACCCAGTACTTC. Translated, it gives CASSQPPGLAGDYQETQYF.

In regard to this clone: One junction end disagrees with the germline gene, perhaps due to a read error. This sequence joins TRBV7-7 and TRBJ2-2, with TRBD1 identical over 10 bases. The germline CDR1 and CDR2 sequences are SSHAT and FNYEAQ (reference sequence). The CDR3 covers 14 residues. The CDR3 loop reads CASSSGQGTGELFF. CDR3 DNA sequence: TGTGCTAGCAGCTCGGGACAGGGGACCGGGGAGCTGTTTTTT. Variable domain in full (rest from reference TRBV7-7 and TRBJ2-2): GAGVSQSPRYKVTKRGQDVTLRCDPISSHATLYWYQQALGQGPEFLTYFNYEAQPDKSGLPSDRFSAERPEGSISTLTIQRTEQRDSAMYRCASSSGQGTGELFFGEGSRLTVL.

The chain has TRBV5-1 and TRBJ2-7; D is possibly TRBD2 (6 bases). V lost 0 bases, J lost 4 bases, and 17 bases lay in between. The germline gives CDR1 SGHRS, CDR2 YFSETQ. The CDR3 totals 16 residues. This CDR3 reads CASSLAGQEGRYEQYF. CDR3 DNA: TGCGCCAGCAGCTTGGCGGGTCAGGAGGGCAGGTACGAGCAGTACTTC.

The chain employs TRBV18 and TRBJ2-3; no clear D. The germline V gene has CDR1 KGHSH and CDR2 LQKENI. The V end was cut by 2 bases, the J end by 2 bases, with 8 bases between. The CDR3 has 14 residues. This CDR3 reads CASSPEAITDTQYF. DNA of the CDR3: TGTGCCAGCTCACCAGAAGCGATCACAGATACGCAGTATTTT.

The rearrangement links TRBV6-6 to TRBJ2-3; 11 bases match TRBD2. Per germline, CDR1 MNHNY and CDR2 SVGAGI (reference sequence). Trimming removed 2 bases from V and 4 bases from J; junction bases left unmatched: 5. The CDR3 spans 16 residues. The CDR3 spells CASSYQTSGMADTQYF. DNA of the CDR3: TGTGCCAGCAGTTACCAGACTAGCGGGATGGCAGATACGCAGTATTTT.

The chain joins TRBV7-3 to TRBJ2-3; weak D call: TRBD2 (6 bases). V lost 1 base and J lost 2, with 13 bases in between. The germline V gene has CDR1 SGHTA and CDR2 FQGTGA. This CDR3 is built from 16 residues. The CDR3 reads CASSLKSGEPTDTQYF. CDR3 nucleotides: TGTGCCAGCAGCTTAAAGTCGGGAGAGCCCACAGATACGCAGTATTTT.

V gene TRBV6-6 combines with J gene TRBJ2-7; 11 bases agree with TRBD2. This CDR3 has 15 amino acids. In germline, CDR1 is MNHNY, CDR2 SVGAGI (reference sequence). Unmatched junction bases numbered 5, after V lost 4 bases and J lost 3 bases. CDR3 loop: CASSFGGTSGYEQYF. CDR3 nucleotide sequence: TGTGCCAGCAGTTTTGGTGGGACTAGCGGCTACGAGCAGTACTTC.

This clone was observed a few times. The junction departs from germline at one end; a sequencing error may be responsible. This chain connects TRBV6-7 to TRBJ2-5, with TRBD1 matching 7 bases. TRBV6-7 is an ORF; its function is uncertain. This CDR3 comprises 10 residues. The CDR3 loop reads CPDRAETQYF. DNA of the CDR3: TGCCCTGACAGGGCGGAGACCCAGTACTTC.

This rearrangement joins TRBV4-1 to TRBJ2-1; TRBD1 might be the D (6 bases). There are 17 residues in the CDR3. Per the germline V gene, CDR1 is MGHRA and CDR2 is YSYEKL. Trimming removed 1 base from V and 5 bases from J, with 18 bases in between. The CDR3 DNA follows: TGCGCCAGCAGCCAAGGGGGGCTTCTGAAAATCGACAATGAGCAGTTCTTC. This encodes CASSQGGLLKIDNEQFF.

The CDR3 here is CASSSHGSPLNTEAFF. The CDR3 DNA reads as TGTGCCAGTAGTTCACACGGGAGCCCGTTGAACACTGAAGCTTTCTTT. The V gene is TRBV19, the J gene TRBJ1-1, with D uncertain. Germline V gene lookup returns CDR1 LNHDA and CDR2 SQIVND (reference sequence). Trimming stripped 5 bases from V and 0 bases from J, with 16 bases between. This CDR3 comprises 16 residues.

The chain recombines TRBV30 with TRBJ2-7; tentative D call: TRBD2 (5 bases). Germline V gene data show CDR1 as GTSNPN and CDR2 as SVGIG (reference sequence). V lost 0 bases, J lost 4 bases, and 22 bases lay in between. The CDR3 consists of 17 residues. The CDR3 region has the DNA TGTGCCTGGAGTGTAGGCCCTTGGGGAGCGCGGAGGTACGAGCAGTACTTC. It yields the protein CAWSVGPWGARRYEQYF.

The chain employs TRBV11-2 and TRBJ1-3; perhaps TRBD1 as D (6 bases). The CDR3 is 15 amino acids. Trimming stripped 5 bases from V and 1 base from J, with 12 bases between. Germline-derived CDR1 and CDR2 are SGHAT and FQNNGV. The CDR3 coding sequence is TGTGCCAGCAGCGCCTACACAGGGTCTGGAAACACCATATATTTT. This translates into CASSAYTGSGNTIYF.

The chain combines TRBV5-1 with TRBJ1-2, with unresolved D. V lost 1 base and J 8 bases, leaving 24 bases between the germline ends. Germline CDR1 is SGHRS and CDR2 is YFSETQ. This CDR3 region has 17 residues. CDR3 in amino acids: CASSLLPTKAASEGYTF. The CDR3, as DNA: TGCGCCAGCAGCTTGTTACCCACCAAGGCAGCCTCGGAGGGCTACACCTTC.

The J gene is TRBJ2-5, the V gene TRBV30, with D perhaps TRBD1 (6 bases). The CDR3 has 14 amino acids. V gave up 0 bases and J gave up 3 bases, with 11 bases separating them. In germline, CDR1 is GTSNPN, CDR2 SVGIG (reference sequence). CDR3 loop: CAWSVQDRKETQYF. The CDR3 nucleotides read TGTGCCTGGAGTGTACAGGACAGAAAAGAGACCCAGTACTTC.

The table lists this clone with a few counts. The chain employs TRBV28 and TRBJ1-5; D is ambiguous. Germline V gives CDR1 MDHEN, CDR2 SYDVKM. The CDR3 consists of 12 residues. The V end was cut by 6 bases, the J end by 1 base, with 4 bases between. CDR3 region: CASRGSNQPQHF. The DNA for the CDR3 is TGTGCCAGCAGGGGCAGCAATCAGCCCCAGCATTTT. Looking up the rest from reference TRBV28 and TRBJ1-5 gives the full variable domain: DVKVTQSSRYLVKRTGEKVFLECVQDMDHENMFWYRQDPGLGLRLIYFSYDVKMKEKGDIPEGYSVSREKKERFSLILESASTNQTSMYLCASRGSNQPQHFGDGTRLSIL.

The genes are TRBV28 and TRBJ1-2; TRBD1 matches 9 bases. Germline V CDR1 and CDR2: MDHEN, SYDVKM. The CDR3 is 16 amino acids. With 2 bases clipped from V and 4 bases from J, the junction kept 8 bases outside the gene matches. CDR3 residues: CASSLPGQGGLYGYTF. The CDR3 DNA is TGTGCCAGCAGTTTACCGGGACAGGGTGGTCTCTATGGCTACACCTTC.

CDR3 in amino acids: CASSSLNNLEQYF. CDR3 coding DNA: TGTGCCAGCAGCTCCCTTAACAACCTCGAGCAGTACTTC. The chain carries TRBV7-9 and TRBJ2-7, with unresolved D. This CDR3 has 13 amino acids. V gave up 4 bases and J gave up 6 bases, with 13 bases separating them. The germline CDR1 and CDR2 sequences are SEHNR and FQNEAQ (reference sequence).

The CDR3: CASGLPRGGLGTEAFF. Written as DNA, the CDR3 is TGTGCTAGTGGTTTGCCACGGGGGGGGTTGGGTACTGAAGCTTTCTTT. The rearrangement joins TRBV12-5 to TRBJ1-1, with D maybe TRBD1 (5 bases). Germline V gene sequence: CDR1 LGHNT, CDR2 FRNRAP. This CDR3 region has 16 residues. Between the trimmed V and J ends, which lost 2 bases and 5 bases, there was a span of 18 bases.

The CDR3, as DNA: TGTGCCAGCAGTTACGGTCCAGCGGGAATCACAGATACGCAGTATTTT. Translated: CASSYGPAGITDTQYF. This chain uses TRBV6-5 with TRBJ2-3; 7 bases match TRBD2. Germline trimming cut 2 bases from V and 2 bases from J; bases unmatched to any gene: 7. The germline V gene encodes CDR1 MNHEY and CDR2 SVGAGI. The CDR3 has 16 amino acids.

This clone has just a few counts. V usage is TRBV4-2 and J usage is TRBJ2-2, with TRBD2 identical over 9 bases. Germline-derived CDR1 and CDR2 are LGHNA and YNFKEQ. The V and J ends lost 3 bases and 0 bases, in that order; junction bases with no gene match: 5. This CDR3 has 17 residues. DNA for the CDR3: TGTGCCAGCAGCCAGGCCAGCGGGAGGTCGAACACCGGGGAGCTGTTTTTT. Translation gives CASSQASGRSNTGELFF.

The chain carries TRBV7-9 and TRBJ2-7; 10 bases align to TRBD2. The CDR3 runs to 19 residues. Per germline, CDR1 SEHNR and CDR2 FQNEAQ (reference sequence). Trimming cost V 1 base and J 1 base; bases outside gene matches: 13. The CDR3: CASSLDPFSGRASSYEQYF. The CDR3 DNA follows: TGTGCCAGCAGCTTAGACCCCTTCAGCGGGAGGGCCTCGTCCTACGAGCAGTACTTC.

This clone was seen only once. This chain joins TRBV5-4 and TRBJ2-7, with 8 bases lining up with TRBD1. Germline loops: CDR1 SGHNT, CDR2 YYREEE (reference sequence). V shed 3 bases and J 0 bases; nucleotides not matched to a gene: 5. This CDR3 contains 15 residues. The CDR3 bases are TGTGCCAGCAGCTGGACAGGGCGTAACTCCTACGAGCAGTACTTC. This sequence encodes CASSWTGRNSYEQYF.

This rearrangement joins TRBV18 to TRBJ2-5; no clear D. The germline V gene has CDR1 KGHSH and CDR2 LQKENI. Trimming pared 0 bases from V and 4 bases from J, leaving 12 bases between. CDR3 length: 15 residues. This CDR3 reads CASSPPVMERETQYF. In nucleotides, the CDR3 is TGTGCCAGCTCACCACCGGTGATGGAGCGAGAGACCCAGTACTTC.

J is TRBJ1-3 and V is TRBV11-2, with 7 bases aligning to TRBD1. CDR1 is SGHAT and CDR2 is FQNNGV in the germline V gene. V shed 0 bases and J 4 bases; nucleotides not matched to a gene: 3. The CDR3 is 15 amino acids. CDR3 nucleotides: TGTGCCAGCAGCTTAGAAGGGGGCCTGGGAAACACCATATATTTT. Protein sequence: CASSLEGGLGNTIYF.

The CDR3 DNA is TGTGCCAGCTCCCCTCAGACCGGGGAGGGGACCGGGGAGCTGTTTTTT. Its translation is CASSPQTGEGTGELFF. The J gene is TRBJ2-2, the V gene TRBV18; TRBD2 agrees at 7 bases. Per germline, CDR1 KGHSH and CDR2 LQKENI. Trimming cost V 6 bases and J 5 bases; bases outside gene matches: 12. This CDR3 contains 16 residues.

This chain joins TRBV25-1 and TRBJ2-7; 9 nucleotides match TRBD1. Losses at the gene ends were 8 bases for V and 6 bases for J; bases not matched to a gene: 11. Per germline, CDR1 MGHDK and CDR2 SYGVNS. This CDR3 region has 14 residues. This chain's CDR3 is CASARQGEVGEQYF. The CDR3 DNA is TGTGCCAGCGCCCGACAGGGGGAGGTGGGCGAGCAGTACTTC.